These 23 T cell receptor beta chains were all obtained from the same sample, sequenced in a study of T cell responses to AZD1222 COVID-19 vaccine. TCRdb keeps only in-frame clones here, not all; method: immunoSEQ multiplex PCR. Of over 150,000 clones in the sample, over 85% are singletons; the top ten hold under 1.1%. The sequenced sample was peripheral blood, obtained 28 days after the second dose of the MenACWY control vaccine. The receptors were gathered from an adult who received the MenACWY meningococcal vaccine as a control.

The chain links TRBV30 to TRBJ1-1, with no clear D. The CDR3 extends over 11 amino acids. The germline V gene has CDR1 GTSNPN and CDR2 SVGIG (reference sequence). Trimming shortened V by 1 base and J by 8 bases, and 8 bases separated the two germline ends. CDR3 sequence: CAWSEPEEAFF. The CDR3 region has the DNA TGTGCCTGGAGTGAGCCAGAGGAAGCTTTCTTT.

The chain joins TRBV29-1 to TRBJ1-2; D not resolved. Trimming removed 1 base from V and 6 bases from J, with 6 bases in between. Looked up from germline, CDR1 is SQVTM and CDR2 is ANQGSEA. This CDR3 comprises 11 residues. CDR3: CSVEGADGYTF. The CDR3 DNA reads as TGCAGCGTTGAAGGGGCTGATGGCTACACCTTC.

V usage is TRBV19 and J usage is TRBJ1-1; 10 bases are a match to TRBD1. CDR3 length: 12 amino acids. CDR1 is LNHDA and CDR2 is SQIVND in the germline V gene (reference sequence). The V segment lost 6 bases and the J segment 6 bases; nucleotides outside the gene matches: 1. CDR3 coding DNA: TGTGCCAGTAGGGACAGGGGGGCTGAAGCTTTCTTT. It is translated as CASRDRGAEAFF. Based on the CDR3 plus reference TRBV19 and TRBJ1-1, the full variable domain is DGGITQSPKYLFRKEGQNVTLSCEQNLNHDAMYWYRQDPGQGLRLIYYSQIVNDFQKGDIAEGYSVSREKKESFPLTVTSAQKNPTAFYLCASRDRGAEAFFGQGTRLTVV.

This CDR3 is CASRLQGGGNEKLFF. CDR3 nucleotides: TGTGCCAGCAGGCTCCAGGGAGGGGGAAATGAAAAACTGTTTTTT. The rearrangement joins TRBV6-6 to TRBJ1-4; a weak D match, TRBD1 (6 bases). CDR3 size: 15 residues. Trimming cost V 6 bases and J 5 bases, with 16 bases left between them. The germline V gene encodes CDR1 MNHNY and CDR2 SVGAGI (reference sequence).

Regarding this clone: At one boundary the junction diverges from the germline segment, which might be a read error. The V call is TRBV7-7, the J call TRBJ2-5, with D maybe TRBD2 (5 bases). This CDR3 has 14 residues. The germline V gene has CDR1 SSHAT and CDR2 FNYEAQ (reference sequence). CDR3 sequence: CASSLSAGEETQYF. The CDR3 DNA sequence: TGTGCTAGCAGCTTAAGTGCCGGGGAGGAGACCCAGTACTTC. The full variable domain, in which reference TRBV7-7 and TRBJ2-5 provide the parts outside the CDR3, is GAGVSQSPRYKVTKRGQDVTLRCDPISSHATLYWYQQALGQGPEFLTYFNYEAQPDKSGLPSDRFSAERPEGSISTLTIQRTEQRDSAMYRCASSLSAGEETQYFGPGTRLLVL.

The V call is TRBV4-3, the J call TRBJ1-1, with D hard to call. V shed 2 bases and J shed 1 base, with 14 bases lying between them. The CDR3 runs to 16 residues. CDR1 and CDR2 (germline): LGHNA, YSLEER. CDR3 amino acids: CASSQRFEARNTEAFF. The CDR3 coding sequence is TGCGCCAGCAGCCAACGATTCGAAGCCAGGAACACTGAAGCTTTCTTT.

This chain connects TRBV6-5 to TRBJ2-2; 8 positions agree with TRBD1. V shed 6 bases and J 6 bases; nucleotides not matched to a gene: 3. CDR1 MNHEY and CDR2 SVGAGI come from the germline V gene. The CDR3 has 13 amino acids. The CDR3 loop reads CASRPGGPGELFF. The CDR3 coding sequence is TGTGCCAGCAGACCAGGGGGCCCCGGGGAGCTGTTTTTT.

The chain has TRBV2 and TRBJ2-2, with D perhaps TRBD1 (5 bases). Germline assignment: CDR1 SNHLY and CDR2 FYNNEI. Deletions cut 5 bases from V and 0 bases from J, with 13 bases between. The CDR3 length is 16 residues. The CDR3 DNA sequence: TGTGCCAGCAGTCCCGCCACAGGCTCGAACACCGGGGAGCTGTTTTTT. Its protein is CASSPATGSNTGELFF.

The chain combines TRBV21-1 with TRBJ1-6; the table's D gene call, TRBD1, was not cross checked with the DNA. TRBV21-1 is reported as a pseudogene. CDR3 size: 17 residues. Here the CDR3 DNA reads TGTGCCAGCAGCAAGGATCCTTGGATCCAGGTCAGGTCACCCCTCCACTTT. Translated, it gives CASSKDPWIQVRSPLHF.

The rearrangement uses TRBV18 and TRBJ1-2, with unresolved D. The germline CDR1 and CDR2 sequences are KGHSH and LQKENI. The V end lost 1 base, the J end lost 5 bases, and 11 bases lay between the germline ends. This CDR3 spans 14 amino acids. CDR3 in amino acids: CASSPLMLDYGYTF. CDR3 coding DNA: TGTGCCAGCTCACCACTAATGCTTGATTATGGCTACACCTTC.

The rearrangement links TRBV5-5 to TRBJ1-1, with TRBD1 matching 9 bases. V dropped 4 bases and J dropped 0; count of bases not matched to a gene: 4. Germline-derived CDR1 and CDR2 are SGHKS and YYEKEE (reference sequence). The CDR3 runs 15 residues. This CDR3 reads CASSPGQGMNTEAFF. CDR3 coding DNA: TGTGCCAGCAGCCCGGGACAGGGCATGAACACTGAAGCTTTCTTT.

The gene calls are TRBV7-2 and TRBJ2-3, with D possibly called TRBD1 or TRBD2 (6 bases each). This CDR3 is 12 amino acids long. Trimming shortened V by 5 bases and J by 12 bases, and 15 bases separated the two germline ends. The V gene's germline CDR1 is SGHTA and CDR2 FQGNSA. The CDR3 protein is CASSPRRGAQYF. CDR3 sequence (DNA): TGTGCCAGCAGCCCCCGGAGGGGGGCACAGTATTTT.

Here the CDR3 reads CASSRDSNYGYTF. The DNA of the CDR3 is TGTGCCAGTAGCCGGGACTCAAACTATGGCTACACCTTC. The chain carries TRBV19 and TRBJ1-2, with D possibly matching TRBD1 (5 bases). Trimming cost V 6 bases and J 2 bases, with 10 bases left between them. CDR1 and CDR2 (germline): LNHDA, SQIVND (reference sequence). The CDR3 runs to 13 residues.

The V call is TRBV7-2, the J call TRBJ2-1; no reliable D call. Germline V CDR1 and CDR2: SGHTA, FQGNSA. The CDR3 length is 13 residues. Trimming removed 6 bases from V and 4 bases from J, with 10 bases in between. CDR3 sequence reads: CASSFRAYNEQFF. As DNA, the CDR3 is TGTGCCAGCAGTTTTAGAGCTTACAATGAGCAGTTCTTC.

The chain recombines TRBV10-3 with TRBJ2-3; D remains ambiguous. Trimming took off 0 bases at V and 6 bases at J, with 7 bases between the two ends. Germline loops: CDR1 ENHRY, CDR2 SYGVKD. The CDR3 covers 13 residues. The CDR3 sequence: CAISESVPDTQYF. In DNA form, the CDR3 reads TGTGCCATCAGTGAGTCGGTCCCGGATACGCAGTATTTT.

The chain uses TRBV6-5 and TRBJ1-1; a weak D match, TRBD1 (5 bases). Trimming took 6 bases from V and 2 from J, leaving 16 bases between them. Germline V gene lookup returns CDR1 MNHEY and CDR2 SVGAGI. The CDR3 is made up of 15 amino acids. The CDR3 coding sequence is TGTGCCAGCAGCCTCTTCGACAGATTTAACACTGAAGCTTTCTTT. Translated: CASSLFDRFNTEAFF.

The chain has TRBV13 and TRBJ2-1; D is unclear. The CDR3 length is 13 residues. V lost 4 bases and J 4 bases, leaving 8 bases between the germline ends. Germline CDR1 PRHDT, CDR2 FYEKMQ (reference sequence). The CDR3 spells CASSSRRYNEQFF. The CDR3 region has the DNA TGTGCCAGCAGCTCCCGACGGTACAATGAGCAGTTCTTC.

V usage is TRBV5-1 and J usage is TRBJ1-1; D is undetermined. The length of the CDR3 is 13 residues. The germline CDR1 and CDR2 sequences are SGHRS and YFSETQ. Deletions cut 2 bases from V and 7 bases from J, with 12 bases between. The CDR3 region is CASSFNRNLEAFF. The DNA for the CDR3 is TGCGCCAGCAGCTTTAATAGAAACCTTGAAGCTTTCTTT. The full variable domain, in which reference TRBV5-1 and TRBJ1-1 provide the parts outside the CDR3, is KAGVTQTPRYLIKTRGQQVTLSCSPISGHRSVSWYQQTPGQGLQFLFEYFSETQRNKGNFPGRFSGRQFSNSRSEMNVSTLELGDSALYLCASSFNRNLEAFFGQGTRLTVV.

This chain joins TRBV5-6 and TRBJ1-4; D remains ambiguous. The V and J ends lost 0 bases and 8 bases respectively, with 14 bases between them. Germline-derived CDR1 and CDR2 are SGHDT and YYEEEE. This CDR3 contains 15 residues. In DNA form, the CDR3 reads TGTGCCAGCAGCTTGGGGCTAACTTTAGAGGAAAAACTGTTTTTT. This translates into CASSLGLTLEEKLFF.

The rearrangement uses TRBV30 and TRBJ1-5; tentative D call: TRBD1 (5 bases). V shed 3 bases and J shed 0 bases, with 12 bases lying between them. Germline V CDR1 and CDR2: GTSNPN, SVGIG (reference sequence). The CDR3 is made up of 15 amino acids. Here the CDR3 DNA reads TGTGCCTGGAGGGCGGGGGTAGGTAGCAATCAGCCCCAGCATTTT. This encodes CAWRAGVGSNQPQHF.

The chain couples TRBV19 to TRBJ2-2, with unresolved D. CDR3 length: 17 amino acids. V lost 3 bases, J lost 5 bases, and 19 bases lay in between. The germline V gene encodes CDR1 LNHDA and CDR2 SQIVND (reference sequence). For the CDR3, the DNA is TGTGCCAGTAGTATTAGAGGAGTCGGCGAGTTAACCGGGGAGCTGTTTTTT. This gives the protein CASSIRGVGELTGELFF.

This clone was recorded only once. Other DNA sequences in the sample encode the same CDR3. The chain joins TRBV18 to TRBJ1-6, with a tentative D call TRBD1 (5 bases). V was shortened by 3 bases and J by 3 bases, with 12 bases between the two germline ends. This CDR3 comprises 16 residues. CDR1 and CDR2 (germline): KGHSH, LQKENI. The CDR3 DNA is TGTGCCAGCTCACCGCAGGGAGCCGGCTATAATTCACCCCTCCACTTT. It is translated as CASSPQGAGYNSPLHF.

This chain connects TRBV7-2 to TRBJ1-2, with D maybe TRBD1 (5 bases). Per germline, CDR1 SGHTA and CDR2 FQGNSA. V was trimmed by 2 bases and J by 5 bases, leaving 9 bases between them. The CDR3 has 13 amino acids. The CDR3 reads CASSLFRAYGYTF. The CDR3 nucleotides read TGTGCCAGCAGCTTATTCAGGGCGTATGGCTACACCTTC.